These 8 T cell receptor beta chains originate from one sample sequenced in a study of T cell changes during pregnancy in multiple sclerosis. Produced via immunoSEQ multiplex PCR; TCRdb's table is partial and in-frame only. The sample lists 100,000 or so clones, nearly 95% seen once, with less than 2% in the top ten. The sequenced sample was peripheral blood, obtained after pregnancy. These receptors all stem from a female donor in good health, enrolled as a control in a pregnancy study.

This sequence joins TRBV9 and TRBJ2-2; 9 bases line up with TRBD2. Germline V CDR1 and CDR2: SGDLS, YYNGEE. The CDR3 extends over 18 amino acids. Trimming removed 2 bases from V and 1 base from J; junction bases left unmatched: 9. The CDR3 spells CASSVTSGNNLNTGELFF. The DNA for the CDR3 is TGTGCCAGCAGCGTGACTAGCGGAAATAACTTGAACACCGGGGAGCTGTTTTTT.

This clone turned up a few times. The chain combines TRBV29-1 with TRBJ1-5; D gene ambiguous. Germline CDR1 and CDR2: SQVTM and ANQGSEA. V lost 4 bases and J lost 3, with 7 bases in between. The length of the CDR3 is 12 residues. The CDR3 loop reads CSVADTNQPQHF. CDR3 DNA: TGCAGCGTTGCTGACACCAATCAGCCCCAGCATTTT.

V and J are TRBV29-1 and TRBJ1-3; a possible D gene is TRBD1 (5 bases). The length of the CDR3 is 15 residues. The V end was cut by 3 bases, the J end by 4 bases, with 16 bases between. Germline CDR1 SQVTM, CDR2 ANQGSEA. CDR3 amino acids: CSVEFRTRVGNTIYF. The CDR3 coding sequence is TGCAGCGTTGAGTTCCGGACAAGGGTAGGAAACACCATATATTTT.

This clone was seen only a few times. The CDR3 here is CASSSGTGFQGNTEAFF. CDR3 bases: TGTGCCAGCTCATCCGGGACAGGTTTTCAGGGGAACACTGAAGCTTTCTTT. The V and J genes are TRBV18 and TRBJ1-1, with TRBD1 matching over 8 bases. The junction had 12 bases not matched to a gene; V was cut back by 5 bases and J by 1 base. The length of the CDR3 is 17 residues. Germline CDR1 is KGHSH and CDR2 is LQKENI.

CDR3 residues: CASSEDPRYYGYTF. The CDR3 coding sequence is TGTGCCAGCAGTGAGGATCCCAGGTATTATGGCTACACCTTC. The rearrangement uses TRBV2 and TRBJ1-2; D gene uncertain. There are 14 residues in the CDR3. V was shortened by 3 bases and J by 5 bases, with 13 bases between the two germline ends. Germline CDR1 SNHLY, CDR2 FYNNEI.

The chain is built from TRBV27 and TRBJ2-7; 7 nucleotides agree with TRBD1. Germline values: CDR1 MNHEY, CDR2 SMNVEV (reference sequence). V shed 4 bases, J shed 4 bases, and the junction held 7 bases outside the gene matches. The CDR3 has 14 residues. CDR3 nucleotides: TGTGCCAGCAGTTACACCGGGACAGTGTACGAGCAGTACTTC. This codes for CASSYTGTVYEQYF.

V gene TRBV28 combines with J gene TRBJ1-2, with TRBD1 matching 7 bases. The J segment lost 4 bases and the V segment lost 1 base, leaving 6 bases of the junction unmatched. Germline V gene lookup returns CDR1 MDHEN and CDR2 SYDVKM. The length of the CDR3 is 15 residues. CDR3 sequence: CASSLSPGTAYGYTF. CDR3 nucleotide sequence: TGTGCCAGCAGTTTATCCCCCGGGACAGCCTATGGCTACACCTTC.

The CDR3 reads CASSLRVAGGSEQFF. The CDR3 DNA follows: TGCGCCAGCAGTCTCCGGGTAGCGGGAGGGAGCGAGCAGTTCTTC. This chain joins TRBV5-1 and TRBJ2-1; 11 positions match TRBD2. The CDR3 length is 15 residues. Trimming removed 5 bases from V and 10 bases from J; junction bases left unmatched: 11. Looked up from germline, CDR1 is SGHRS and CDR2 is YFSETQ.